The T cell receptor beta chain under discussion was sequenced for a study of blood T cell repertoires in COVID-19. Study-wide background: PBMCs, B-cell-depleted T cells, or T cells were the source of the cDNA or gDNA that made up the material.

Original analysis: Amplification with reference gene primers provided the estimates of nucleated cell counts. Data came from immunoSEQ multiplex PCR; TCRdb stores just in-frame clones and leaves some out. The DNA was the basis for D and trimming; V, J and clone size are from that table. Here the sample spans about 80,000 clones, approximately 89% being singletons. After removal of 1 base from V and 6 bases from J, the junction contained 8 bases not matched to a gene. CDR1 LGHDT and CDR2 YNNKEL come from the germline V gene (reference sequence). This CDR3 contains 16 residues. Sequences were obtained from peripheral blood. This chain joins TRBV3-1 (or the pseudogene TRBV3-2) and TRBJ2-2, with 7 positions matching TRBD2. This clonotype originated in a woman aged 80 or over with acute or convalescent COVID-19. CDR3 in amino acids: CASSQVGGKRAGELFF. The CDR3 coding sequence is TGTGCCAGCAGCCAAGTCGGGGGGAAGAGGGCCGGGGAGCTGTTTTTT.